Here is one TCR beta chain with its context. The sample is drawn from a study of blood T cell repertoires in COVID-19. Across the whole study: The United States, Italy and Spain provided the acute and convalescent COVID-19 samples. Sample material is recorded as cDNA or gDNA derived from T cells, B-cell-depleted T cells, or PBMCs.

The germline V gene has CDR1 MNHEY and CDR2 SMNVEV (reference sequence). The CDR3 covers 12 residues. Trimming took off 10 bases at V and 9 bases at J, with 18 bases between the two ends. In the authors' workflow: Estimates of nucleated cell counts were drawn from the amplification of reference gene primers. The protocol was immunoSEQ multiplex PCR, while the TCRdb copy is restricted to in-frame clones and leaves out a portion. V, J and clone size were drawn from that table, and D and trimming were deduced from the DNA. The sample holds about 200,000 clones, roughly 84% seen once. Input material: peripheral blood. The sequence was obtained from a woman over 75 with acute or convalescent COVID-19. The genes are TRBV27 and TRBJ2-5, with D maybe TRBD1 (7 bases). CDR3 loop: CATGGQGWPQYF. The CDR3 nucleotides are TGTGCCACAGGGGGGCAGGGCTGGCCCCAGTACTTC.